This T cell receptor (beta chain) was sequenced for a study of blood T cell repertoires in COVID-19. Unmatched junction bases numbered 3, after V lost 5 bases and J lost 3 bases. This CDR3 is built from 14 residues. From germline, CDR1 is MDHEN and CDR2 SYDVKM. Produced via immunoSEQ multiplex PCR; TCRdb's table is partial and in-frame only. The sample records about 190,000 clones, about 85% being singletons. The specimen was peripheral blood. V is TRBV28 and J is TRBJ1-1, with TRBD1 matching over 10 bases. The clonotype comes from a man in his sixties or seventies with active or convalescent COVID-19. The CDR3 region is CASSLTGGYTEAFF. CDR3 coding DNA: TGTGCCAGCAGTCTGACAGGGGGCTACACTGAAGCTTTCTTT.